Below, 29 T cell receptor beta chains from the same sample are listed, as sequenced in a study of patients and donors after allogeneic stem cell transplantation. TCRdb re-derived calls from the RT-PCR reads in MiXCR, one entry per CDR3 protein. The table has roughly 960,000 distinct CDR3 sequences, about a sixth seen once. The source material was blood, either unsorted or a sorted T cell fraction (not recorded which). The receptor source for this set is a human donor who was either an allogeneic HSCT recipient or a stem cell or donor lymphocyte infusion donor (not recorded which). It is not recorded whose cells these are; they may come from a transplant donor.

The chain links TRBV7-2 to TRBJ1-5; possibly TRBD1 for D (5 bases). The CDR3 is 15 amino acids. Germline loops: CDR1 SGHTA, CDR2 FQGNSA. Trimming took off 1 base at V and 3 bases at J, with 10 bases between the two ends. The CDR3 DNA reads TGTGCCAGCAGCTTAGTTTCCAGGGACAATCAGCCCCAGCATTTT. This sequence encodes CASSLVSRDNQPQHF.

This clonotype came up a few times. This rearrangement joins TRBV12-3 or TRBV12-4 to TRBJ1-2; 9 bases align to TRBD1. The J segment lost 8 bases and the V segment lost 3 bases, leaving 13 bases of the junction unmatched. This CDR3 contains 16 residues. CDR3 amino acids: CASSFTSRTGAKGYTF. The CDR3 coding sequence is TGTGCCAGCAGTTTTACCTCCAGGACAGGGGCTAAGGGCTACACCTTC.

The chain carries TRBV21-1 and TRBJ2-2; the listed D gene, TRBD1, was not tested against the DNA. TRBV21-1 is assigned pseudogene status. The CDR3 loop spans 17 amino acids. This CDR3 reads CASSEAVQSRPTGELFF. The CDR3 DNA follows: TGTGCCAGCAGCGAAGCAGTTCAATCCCGGCCCACCGGGGAGCTGTTTTTT.

This clonotype was recorded at least ten times. V is TRBV12-3 or TRBV12-4 and J is TRBJ2-3; no clear D gene. V was cut by 3 bases and J by 4 bases, with 8 bases left in between. The CDR3 runs to 13 residues. CDR3 nucleotides: TGTGCCAGCAGTTTTACTGGTGCAGATACGCAGTATTTT. The encoded protein is CASSFTGADTQYF.

This clonotype was detected only a few times. J is TRBJ2-7 and V is TRBV9; 8 nucleotides line up with TRBD1. The CDR3 runs to 15 residues. Looked up from germline, CDR1 is SGDLS and CDR2 is YYNGEE. V trimming: 4 bases; J trimming: 1 base; junction bases outside the gene matches: 7. The CDR3 nucleotides read TGTGCCAGCAGCCCGCGGACAGGGAAATCCTACGAGCAGTACTTC. Its translation: CASSPRTGKSYEQYF.

This clonotype has only a few counts. The rearrangement uses TRBV11-2 and TRBJ2-7; D possibly matches TRBD1 or TRBD2 (7 bases each). Germline V gene sequence: CDR1 SGHAT, CDR2 FQNNGV. This CDR3 has 17 residues. V lost 4 bases to trimming and J lost 5 bases, with 24 bases between them. The DNA of the CDR3 is TGTGCCAGCAGCTCCCTGGGGAGGGGGCATCCCGGAGACGAGCAGTACTTC. Amino acids: CASSSLGRGHPGDEQYF.

The chain combines TRBV7-9 with TRBJ1-2; D is undetermined. The V end lost 5 bases, the J end lost 8 bases, and 21 bases lay between the germline ends. The germline V gene encodes CDR1 SEHNR and CDR2 FQNEAQ (reference sequence). The CDR3 is 15 amino acids. CDR3 sequence (DNA): TGTGCCAGCAGCCATATAGTTCCTCCCGGCAGGGGCTACACCTTC. This gives the protein CASSHIVPPGRGYTF.

A few counts support this clonotype. The chain links TRBV15 to TRBJ2-5; no reliable D call. The germline V gene encodes CDR1 LNHNV and CDR2 YYDKDF (reference sequence). The CDR3 totals 14 residues. V was shortened by 5 bases and J by 2 bases, with 12 bases between the two germline ends. The CDR3: CATSPRRVQETQYF. The CDR3 DNA reads TGTGCCACCAGCCCCCGAAGGGTACAAGAGACCCAGTACTTC.

The chain is built from TRBV12-3 or TRBV12-4 and TRBJ1-2, with D possibly being TRBD1 (5 bases). Trimming took 7 bases from V and 4 from J, leaving 19 bases between them. The CDR3 is 15 amino acids. The CDR3 sequence is CASTPSDKTGYGYTF. The CDR3 nucleotides read TGTGCCAGCACCCCCTCGGACAAAACGGGCTATGGCTACACCTTC.

Only a few counts were recorded for this clonotype. The genes are TRBV5-1 and TRBJ1-1; perhaps TRBD1 as D (5 bases). Germline CDR1 and CDR2: SGHRS and YFSETQ. The germline V and J ends were trimmed by 1 base and 8 bases, with 15 bases remaining between them. The CDR3 runs 14 residues. The CDR3 bases are TGCGCCAGCAGCTTGCTGGGGGACGTTGAGGAAGCTTTCTTT. Residues: CASSLLGDVEEAFF.

The CDR3, as DNA: TGTGCCAGCAGTTTAACGGGGGGGCATCGTGGCTACACCTTC. Its translation: CASSLTGGHRGYTF. The chain is built from TRBV12-3 or TRBV12-4 and TRBJ1-2; D perhaps matches TRBD1 (6 bases). The CDR3 runs to 14 residues. V was pared by 2 bases and J by 7 bases, with 14 bases between.

The chain couples TRBV5-1 to TRBJ2-3; 12 bases map to TRBD1. Trimming at V came to 5 bases and at J to 6 bases, leaving 13 bases not matched to a gene. The CDR3 extends over 17 amino acids. The germline gives CDR1 SGHRS, CDR2 YFSETQ. Here the CDR3 reads CASSYTGTGGARDTQYF. For the CDR3, the DNA is TGCGCCAGCAGTTATACCGGGACAGGGGGCGCGAGGGATACGCAGTATTTT. Full variable domain (outside the CDR3, taken from reference TRBV5-1 and TRBJ2-3): KAGVTQTPRYLIKTRGQQVTLSCSPISGHRSVSWYQQTPGQGLQFLFEYFSETQRNKGNFPGRFSGRQFSNSRSEMNVSTLELGDSALYLCASSYTGTGGARDTQYFGPGTRLTVL.

The chain employs TRBV6-4 and TRBJ2-3, with 14 bases identical to TRBD2. The CDR3 spans 19 residues. Germline V CDR1 and CDR2: MRHNA, SNTAGT. With 2 bases clipped from V and 0 bases from J, the junction kept 7 bases outside the gene matches. CDR3 coding DNA: TGTGCCAGCAGTGACGGTGGGACTAGCGGGAGTCCTAGCACAGATACGCAGTATTTT. Translated: CASSDGGTSGSPSTDTQYF.

This clonotype has a count of ten or more. The J gene is TRBJ1-6, the V gene TRBV20-1; TRBD1 aligns across 9 bases. Germline CDR1 DFQATT, CDR2 SNEGSKA (reference sequence). Trimming cost V 6 bases and J 6 bases; bases outside gene matches: 12. The CDR3 loop spans 16 amino acids. The CDR3 loop reads CSAPAQGARANSPLHF. The CDR3 DNA reads TGCAGTGCCCCCGCACAGGGGGCGCGAGCTAATTCACCCCTCCACTTT.

The chain carries TRBV7-8 and TRBJ2-3; D not resolved. The CDR3 contains 15 residues. Germline loops: CDR1 SGHVS, CDR2 FQNEAQ. The germline V and J ends were trimmed by 2 bases and 0 bases, with 9 bases remaining between them. For the CDR3, the DNA is TGTGCCAGCAGCTTACGGGTCGCTAGCACAGATACGCAGTATTTT. This sequence encodes CASSLRVASTDTQYF.

This clonotype turned up a few times. This chain joins TRBV7-9 and TRBJ2-5; TRBD2 matches at 10 bases. Germline lookup yields CDR1 SEHNR and CDR2 FQNEAQ (reference sequence). The junction had 6 bases not matched to a gene; V was cut back by 4 bases and J by 7 bases. This CDR3 has 14 residues. The CDR3 nucleotides read TGTGCCAGCAGCTCCGGACTAGCGGTAGTGACCCAGTACTTC. Translating gives CASSSGLAVVTQYF.

J is TRBJ2-3 and V is TRBV9, with TRBD2 identical over 9 bases. Per the germline V gene, CDR1 is SGDLS and CDR2 is YYNGEE. J lost 0 bases, V lost 2 bases, and 4 bases had no gene match. The CDR3 length is 16 residues. The DNA of the CDR3 is TGTGCCAGCAGCGTCGAAGCGGGAGGAAGCACAGATACGCAGTATTTT. This sequence encodes CASSVEAGGSTDTQYF. Full variable domain (outside the CDR3, taken from reference TRBV9 and TRBJ2-3): DSGVTQTPKHLITATGQRVTLRCSPRSGDLSVYWYQQSLDQGLQFLIQYYNGEERAKGNILERFSAQQFPDLHSELNLSSLELGDSALYFCASSVEAGGSTDTQYFGPGTRLTVL.

The chain has TRBV25-1 and TRBJ1-6, with D perhaps TRBD1 (6 bases). V lost 4 bases, J lost 5 bases, and 12 bases lay in between. This CDR3 has 15 residues. Germline V gene lookup returns CDR1 MGHDK and CDR2 SYGVNS. The CDR3 bases are TGTGCCAGCAGTGCCCGGGACACAAATAATTCACCCCTCCACTTT. Its protein is CASSARDTNNSPLHF.

V usage is TRBV7-9 and J usage is TRBJ2-7, with D maybe TRBD2 (5 bases). Germline V CDR1 and CDR2: SEHNR, FQNEAQ (reference sequence). V was shortened by 2 bases and J by 5 bases, with 10 bases between the two germline ends. The CDR3 consists of 13 residues. CDR3 in amino acids: CASSLSAAHEQYF. CDR3 coding DNA: TGTGCCAGCAGCTTATCAGCGGCTCACGAGCAGTACTTC.

The chain combines TRBV6-4 with TRBJ1-6; TRBD1 agrees at 7 bases. V lost 4 bases and J lost 7; bases outside the gene matches: 7. This CDR3 contains 15 residues. The germline V gene has CDR1 MRHNA and CDR2 SNTAGT. The CDR3 region is CASSAEGGGNSPLHF. In DNA form, the CDR3 reads TGTGCCAGCAGTGCTGAAGGGGGCGGGAATTCACCCCTCCACTTT.

This clonotype has just a few counts. V gene TRBV4-2 combines with J gene TRBJ1-1; D is ambiguous. V was clipped by 0 bases and J by 0 bases, with 5 bases between them. The germline gives CDR1 LGHNA, CDR2 YNFKEQ. The CDR3 covers 14 residues. The CDR3 DNA sequence: TGTGCCAGCAGCCAAGAATCGGTGAACACTGAAGCTTTCTTT. This codes for CASSQESVNTEAFF.

The chain has TRBV27 and TRBJ2-1; the D is unclear. V was clipped by 4 bases and J by 4 bases, with 11 bases between them. The CDR3 length is 14 residues. CDR1 and CDR2 (germline): MNHEY, SMNVEV (reference sequence). CDR3 in DNA: TGTGCCAGCAGTTCTTCCCCTAGATACAATGAGCAGTTCTTC. Protein sequence: CASSSSPRYNEQFF.

The chain uses TRBV20-1 and TRBJ2-4, with 7 bases lining up with TRBD1. The V and J ends lost 3 bases and 1 base, in that order; junction bases with no gene match: 9. Germline loops: CDR1 DFQATT, CDR2 SNEGSKA (reference sequence). This CDR3 has 16 amino acids. DNA of the CDR3: TGCAGTGCTAGGGGGACACAGGGGAGTGCCAAAAACATTCAGTACTTC. This codes for CSARGTQGSAKNIQYF.

This clonotype has a handful of counts. The chain carries TRBV18 and TRBJ1-1; D remains unclear. CDR3 size: 15 residues. V dropped 3 bases and J dropped 5 bases, with 16 bases sitting between them. CDR1 is KGHSH, CDR2 LQKENI, per germline. The CDR3 DNA follows: TGTGCCAGCTCACCCAGTGGGCCCATGGGGACTGAAGCTTTCTTT. Amino acids: CASSPSGPMGTEAFF.

This clonotype showed up just a few times. For the CDR3, the DNA is TGCAGTGCTAGCCGGGCGGGAGTGCCAGATACGCAGTATTTT. Its protein product is CSASRAGVPDTQYF. The J gene is TRBJ2-3, the V gene TRBV20-1, with TRBD2 matching 7 bases. The CDR3 loop spans 14 amino acids. With V trimmed by 3 bases and J by 4 bases, 7 bases remained unmatched. Per germline, CDR1 DFQATT and CDR2 SNEGSKA (reference sequence).

A note on this clonotype: The junction does not match germline at one end; this may be a read error. V usage is TRBV12-3 or TRBV12-4 and J usage is TRBJ1-3; the D gene is possibly TRBD1 (5 bases). CDR3 length equals 13 residues. The CDR3 DNA sequence: TGTGCCAGCAGTCTCGAACCACTCCAGGGACGGCGGTTT. Translating gives CASSLEPLQGRRF.

This clonotype has a handful of counts. This chain links TRBV7-9 with TRBJ1-2; D is ambiguous. V was clipped by 1 base and J by 4 bases, with 7 bases between them. The CDR3 runs to 13 residues. In germline, CDR1 is SEHNR, CDR2 FQNEAQ (reference sequence). CDR3 in amino acids: CASSLDMSYGYTF. The CDR3 DNA follows: TGTGCCAGCAGCTTAGACATGTCCTATGGCTACACCTTC.

This clonotype was found a few times. V and J are TRBV20-1 and TRBJ2-7; perhaps TRBD2 as D (6 bases). V lost 3 bases and J lost 2, with 14 bases in between. The CDR3 length is 14 residues. Germline V lookup: CDR1 DFQATT, CDR2 SNEGSKA (reference sequence). The CDR3 protein is CSASRQGGTYEQYF. The CDR3 nucleotides are TGCAGTGCTAGCCGGCAGGGAGGAACCTACGAGCAGTACTTC.

This chain joins TRBV9 and TRBJ1-3; perhaps TRBD1 as D (6 bases). The CDR3 contains 13 residues. V lost 3 bases and J lost 4, with 8 bases in between. Germline CDR1 is SGDLS and CDR2 is YYNGEE. CDR3: CASSAGQGNTIYF. In nucleotides, the CDR3 is TGTGCCAGCAGCGCCGGACAGGGAAACACCATATATTTT.